A selection of T cell receptor beta chains follows, all from one sample in a study of blood T cell repertoires in COVID-19. Profiled with immunoSEQ multiplex PCR; TCRdb holds only in-frame clones, not every one. The sample contains around 250,000 clones, approximately 86% of which appear only once. Sample: peripheral blood. Every receptor here comes from a man aged 40-49 years with active or convalescent COVID-19. Each CDR3 is given with its conserved first and last residue. Each record gives: J gene, clone size, D gene, V gene, CDR3 DNA, CDR3 protein. A D gene is named only where the DNA matches it firmly. Not all rows give a size; the values are once, few, many and, for expanded clones, a class.

J gene: TRBJ1-3; clone size: -; D gene: TRBD1; V gene: TRBV30; CDR3 DNA: TGTGCCGGCCGGGACAGGGGGGTATCATATTTT; CDR3 protein: CAGRDRGVSYF
J gene: TRBJ2-7; clone size: once; D gene: TRBD1; V gene: TRBV6-4; CDR3 DNA: TGTGCCAGCAGTGACGGGGTAAGGCAGGGGGCGACGTACGAGCAGTACTTC; CDR3 protein: CASSDGVRQGATYEQYF
J gene: TRBJ1-1; clone size: -; D gene: -; V gene: TRBV30; CDR3 DNA: TGTGCCTGGAGTGTTTACCCGGGGACTGAAGCTTTCTTT; CDR3 protein: CAWSVYPGTEAFF
J gene: TRBJ2-5; clone size: -; D gene: -; V gene: TRBV9; CDR3 DNA: TGTGCCAGCAGCGCAGAGACAGCTCAAGAGACCCAGTACTTC; CDR3 protein: CASSAETAQETQYF
J gene: TRBJ1-3; clone size: -; D gene: -; V gene: TRBV6-1; CDR3 DNA: TGTGCCAGCAGTGACCAACCCGGTGGAAACACCATATATTTT; CDR3 protein: CASSDQPGGNTIYF
J gene: TRBJ2-7; clone size: once; D gene: -; V gene: TRBV5-1; CDR3 DNA: TGCGCCAGCAGCTTGTACCCCGCTGCGGGCGGCTACGAGCAGTACTTC; CDR3 protein: CASSLYPAAGGYEQYF
J gene: TRBJ1-1; clone size: -; D gene: TRBD1; V gene: TRBV20-1; CDR3 DNA: TGCAGTGCTAGTAGGGGCAGGGGGACTGAAGCTTTCTTT; CDR3 protein: CSASRGRGTEAFF
J gene: TRBJ2-2; clone size: -; D gene: TRBD2; V gene: TRBV27; CDR3 DNA: TGTGCCAGCAGTCAGACTAGCGGAGCGTGGGGGGAGCTGTTTTTT; CDR3 protein: CASSQTSGAWGELFF
J gene: TRBJ2-3; clone size: -; D gene: TRBD1; V gene: TRBV24-1; CDR3 DNA: TGTGCCATCCGACAGGGTCTCAAAGATACGCAGTATTTT; CDR3 protein: CAIRQGLKDTQYF
J gene: TRBJ2-1; clone size: -; D gene: -; V gene: TRBV30; CDR3 DNA: TGTGCCTGGAGGGGGGCCACGGGTGAGCAGTTCTTC; CDR3 protein: CAWRGATGEQFF
J gene: TRBJ2-1; clone size: -; D gene: TRBD2; V gene: TRBV27; CDR3 DNA: TGTGCCAGCAGTTTCCTGATGGGCGGGAGGGCCAATGAGCAGTTCTTC; CDR3 protein: CASSFLMGGRANEQFF
J gene: TRBJ1-5; clone size: -; D gene: TRBD1; V gene: TRBV6-6; CDR3 DNA: TGTGCCAGCAGTTACAGGACAGGGGGCGCGGATCAGCCCCAGCATTTT; CDR3 protein: CASSYRTGGADQPQHF
J gene: TRBJ2-2; clone size: -; D gene: -; V gene: TRBV10-3; CDR3 DNA: TGTGCCATCAGTAGGGGCTGGGCTGGCACCGGGGAGCTGTTTTTT; CDR3 protein: CAISRGWAGTGELFF
J gene: TRBJ1-2; clone size: -; D gene: -; V gene: TRBV7-2; CDR3 DNA: TGTGCCAGCAGCTTCTGGGGGGGGAGGAACTATGGCTACACCTTC; CDR3 protein: CASSFWGGRNYGYTF
J gene: TRBJ1-4; clone size: -; D gene: TRBD1; V gene: TRBV27; CDR3 DNA: TGTGCCAGCAGTTCTGGGACAGGGGGCGTAAGGCTGTTTTTT; CDR3 protein: CASSSGTGGVRLFF
J gene: TRBJ2-7; clone size: -; D gene: TRBD1; V gene: TRBV27; CDR3 DNA: TGTGCCAGCAGTTTATCCGGGACAGCCTACGAGCAGTACTTC; CDR3 protein: CASSLSGTAYEQYF
J gene: TRBJ1-1; clone size: -; D gene: -; V gene: TRBV19; CDR3 DNA: TGTGCCAGTAGTGCCCAAATAGTTATGAACACTGAAGCTTTCTTT; CDR3 protein: CASSAQIVMNTEAFF
J gene: TRBJ1-1; clone size: -; D gene: -; V gene: TRBV6-4; CDR3 DNA: TGTGCCAGCAGTGAAACCGGCGGGAACACTGAAGCTTTCTTT; CDR3 protein: CASSETGGNTEAFF
J gene: TRBJ1-5; clone size: -; D gene: -; V gene: TRBV18; CDR3 DNA: TGTGCCAGCTCACTCAGACACCAGCAGGAGCCCCAGCATTTT; CDR3 protein: CASSLRHQQEPQHF
J gene: TRBJ1-3; clone size: -; D gene: -; V gene: TRBV19; CDR3 DNA: TGTGCCAGTAGTGGGGCCAGGGAATCTGGAAACACCATATATTTT; CDR3 protein: CASSGARESGNTIYF
J gene: TRBJ1-1; clone size: once; D gene: -; V gene: TRBV4-2; CDR3 DNA: TGTGCCAGCAGCCAAGTATCATTCGGGAACACTGAAGCTTTCTTT; CDR3 protein: CASSQVSFGNTEAFF
J gene: TRBJ1-4; clone size: once; D gene: -; V gene: TRBV10-3; CDR3 DNA: TGTGCCATCAGCAGACAAGCAACTAATGAAAAACTGTTTTTT; CDR3 protein: CAISRQATNEKLFF
J gene: TRBJ1-2; clone size: -; D gene: -; V gene: TRBV2; CDR3 DNA: TGTGCCAGCAGTGGACAAAACTATGGCTACACCTTC; CDR3 protein: CASSGQNYGYTF
J gene: TRBJ1-5; clone size: -; D gene: -; V gene: TRBV24-1; CDR3 DNA: TGTGCCACCAGTGATCAAGACAGATCCCAGCATTTT; CDR3 protein: CATSDQDRSQHF
J gene: TRBJ1-5; clone size: -; D gene: -; V gene: TRBV30; CDR3 DNA: TGTGCCTGTGGAAGGCAGGATCAGCCCCAGCATTTT; CDR3 protein: CACGRQDQPQHF